Shown below are 9 T cell receptor beta chains from a single sample sequenced in a study of T cell clonality in common variable immunodeficiency. Whole-study findings and limits: Fewer deletions and N-nucleotide insertions were reportedly seen in common variable immunodeficiency TCR beta sequences.

These receptors are not linked to any known antigen. TCRdb's copy holds only in-frame clones and misses some; the assay was immunoSEQ multiplex PCR. The table lists fewer than 40,000 clones, with no singletons. Sequences were obtained from peripheral blood mononuclear cells. These receptors all come from a human donor with common variable immunodeficiency.

This clone was counted at least ten times. The read ends 3 residues shy of where the CDR3 ends; the end is completed using the germline J gene. The chain is built from TRBV6-1 and TRBJ2-7, with D possibly matching TRBD1 (5 bases). This CDR3 comprises 14 residues. The V gene's germline CDR1 is MNHNS and CDR2 SASEGT. V lost 1 base, J lost 2 bases, and 9 bases lay in between. CDR3 region: CASSEDWGAYEQYF. Incomplete CDR3 DNA: TGTGCCAGCAGTGAAGACTGGGGCGCCTACGAG.

In this sample, this clone turned up many times. The read is 3 residues too short to cover the CDR3 end, so that end is filled in from the germline J gene. V and J are TRBV5-1 and TRBJ2-5, with D perhaps TRBD1 (6 bases). Trimming left V 0 bases short and J 4 bases short, with 16 bases between. This CDR3 has 16 amino acids. The germline gives CDR1 SGHRS, CDR2 YFSETQ. CDR3 amino acids: CASSLAGTGLGETQYF. The sequenced part of the CDR3 DNA is TGCGCCAGCAGCTTGGCCGGAACAGGGTTAGGAGAGACC.

This clone turned up a few times. The read ends 3 residues before the CDR3 terminus; that terminus is restored from the germline J gene. The rearrangement uses TRBV30 and TRBJ1-1; D is perhaps TRBD1 (6 bases). The germline gives CDR1 GTSNPN, CDR2 SVGIG (reference sequence). Trimming took 5 bases from V and 1 from J, leaving 11 bases between them. The CDR3 spans 13 residues. CDR3 sequence: CAWGGAGNTEAFF. The part of the CDR3 DNA that was read is TGTGCCTGGGGGGGGGCCGGGAACACTGAA.

This clone appeared a few times. The read terminates 3 residues ahead of where the CDR3 ends, so the germline J gene completes it. The V call is TRBV29-1, the J call TRBJ1-2, with D unclear. Germline assignment: CDR1 SQVTM and CDR2 ANQGSEA. CDR3 length equals 12 residues. V shed 8 bases and J shed 1 base, with 11 bases lying between them. The CDR3 reads CSTAQRNYGYTF. The DNA read from the CDR3 is TGCAGCACCGCCCAGCGTAACTATGGC.

This clone appeared many times. The read terminates 3 residues ahead of where the CDR3 ends, so the germline J gene completes it. This chain joins TRBV29-1 and TRBJ2-1, with 7 bases identical to TRBD1. Germline trimming cut 4 bases from V and 6 bases from J; bases unmatched to any gene: 9. Germline V lookup: CDR1 SQVTM, CDR2 ANQGSEA. The CDR3 spans 14 residues. The CDR3 loop is CSVVDRLDSNEQFF. The sequenced part of the CDR3 DNA is TGCAGCGTTGTGGACAGGTTAGACTCCAATGAG.

Worth noting for this clone: The read gets to within 3 residues of the CDR3 end, and the germline J gene fills in the rest. The chain links TRBV5-1 to TRBJ2-1; 11 nucleotides match TRBD2. CDR3 length: 15 residues. V lost 4 bases to trimming and J lost 5 bases; unmatched junction nucleotides: 5. CDR1 is SGHRS and CDR2 is YFSETQ in the germline V gene. CDR3 residues: CASSHKLAGDNEQFF. Partial CDR3 DNA: TGCGCCAGCAGCCATAAACTAGCGGGGGACAATGAG.

The part of the CDR3 DNA that was read is TGTGCCAGTAGTATACAGGGAAGCAATCAGCCC. Its protein product is CASSIQGSNQP. The full CDR3 is CASSIQGSNQPQHF. The chain couples TRBV19 to TRBJ1-5; TRBD1 is a possible D gene (5 bases). The CDR3 is cut off 3 residues early in the read; its end comes from the germline J gene. CDR3 length: 14 amino acids. The V end was cut by 2 bases, the J end by 1 base, with 6 bases between. The germline gives CDR1 LNHDA, CDR2 SQIVND (reference sequence).

Turning to this clone: Sequencing ends 3 residues short of the CDR3 end; the germline J gene provides the rest. The V and J genes are TRBV19 and TRBJ1-6, with a possible D match to TRBD1 (5 bases). The germline V gene encodes CDR1 LNHDA and CDR2 SQIVND (reference sequence). The CDR3 totals 16 residues. The sequenced part of the CDR3 DNA is TGTGCCAGTAGGCCCGGGGGAGGGGACTCCCGTCTGTCC. Protein sequence: CASRPGGGDSRLS. The whole CDR3 region reads CASRPGGGDSRLSLHF.

This clone appeared many times. The CDR3 loop reads CASSFGLTDTQYF. Partial CDR3 DNA: TGTGCCAGCAGCTTTGGGCTCACAGATACG. The J gene is TRBJ2-3, the V gene TRBV7-3; D is undetermined. The sequenced fragment ends 3 residues before the CDR3 boundary, so the rest is inferred from the germline J gene. Germline CDR1 SGHTA, CDR2 FQGTGA. Trimming stripped 3 bases from V and 2 bases from J, with 6 bases between. This CDR3 region has 13 residues. Variable domain in full (rest from reference TRBV7-3 and TRBJ2-3): GAGVSQTPSNKVTEKGKYVELRCDPISGHTALYWYRQSLGQGPEFLIYFQGTGAADDSGLPNDRFFAVRPEGSVSTLKIQRTERGDSAVYLCASSFGLTDTQYFGPGTRLTVL.